The clone carrying this TCR beta chain was counted only a few times. This record belongs to a study of OX40 agonist ivuxolimab in advanced cancers. Study-level background: It was ivuxolimab, an agonistic anti-OX40 (CD134) antibody, that patients were treated with. From 23 to 79 years was the age range, with a mean of roughly 59 years, and about 83% were male.

The repertoire was sequenced with immunoSEQ multiplex PCR; TCRdb's copy has only in-frame clones and lacks some. This sample has approximately 38,000 clones, with approximately 79% found just once. V lost 4 bases and J lost 5, with 12 bases in between. This CDR3 is built from 15 residues. CDR1 SNHLY and CDR2 FYNNEI come from the germline V gene. The specimen was CD4+ or CD8+ T cells sorted from blood, collected in a trial of the OX40 agonist ivuxolimab. V gene TRBV2 combines with J gene TRBJ1-6, with D tentatively TRBD1 (5 bases). The receptor's source is an adult with an advanced solid tumor such as melanoma, head and neck, liver or kidney cancer. CDR3 protein: CASSGLRQNNSPLHF. The CDR3 DNA reads TGTGCCAGCAGTGGGCTTCGACAGAATAATTCACCCCTCCACTTT.